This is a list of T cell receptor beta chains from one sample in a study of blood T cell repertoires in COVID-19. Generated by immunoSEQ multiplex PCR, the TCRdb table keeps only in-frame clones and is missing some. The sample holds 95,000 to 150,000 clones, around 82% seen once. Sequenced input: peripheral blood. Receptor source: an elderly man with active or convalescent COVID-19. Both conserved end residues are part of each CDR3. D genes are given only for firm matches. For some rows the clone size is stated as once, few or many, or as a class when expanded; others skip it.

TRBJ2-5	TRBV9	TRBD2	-	TGTGCCAGCAGCCCCAGCCGCGGGGGGGCCCGAGAGACCCAGTACTTC	CASSPSRGGARETQYF
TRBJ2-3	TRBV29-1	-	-	TGCAGCGTTGAAGCGGCCAGGGGGGCCGCGGTAACGCAGTATTTT	CSVEAARGAAVTQYF
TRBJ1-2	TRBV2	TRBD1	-	TGTGCCAGCAGTGAAGAGCGCCAGGGGGTAACTGATGGCTACACCTTC	CASSEERQGVTDGYTF
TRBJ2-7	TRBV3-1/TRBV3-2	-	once	TGTGCCAGCAGCCAGACTGGCCAAAAAATGGTCTTC	CASSQTGQKMVF
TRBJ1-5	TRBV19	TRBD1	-	TGTGCCAGTAGAACGACAGGGGTTGGCAATCAGCCCCAGCATTTT	CASRTTGVGNQPQHF
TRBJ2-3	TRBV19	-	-	TGTGCCAGTAGGGCCGCCGGGGTCGATACGCAGTATTTT	CASRAAGVDTQYF
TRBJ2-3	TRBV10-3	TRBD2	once	TGTGCCATCAGTGATACTAGCGGGGGCACAGATACGCAGTATTTT	CAISDTSGGTDTQYF
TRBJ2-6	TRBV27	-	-	TGTGCCAGCAGTTTAGCCTCAGGGAATGGGGCCAACGTCCTGACTTTC	CASSLASGNGANVLTF
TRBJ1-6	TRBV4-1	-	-	TGCGCCAGCAGCCAAGATCTGGGGGCAGTAAGGTCACCCCTCCACTTT	CASSQDLGAVRSPLHF
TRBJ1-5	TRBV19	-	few	TGTGCCAGTAGTGCCCAGGTCAGCCTAAGCAATCAGCCCCAGCATTTT	CASSAQVSLSNQPQHF
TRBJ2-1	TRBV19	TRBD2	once	TGTGCCAGTAGTATTGTCTGGCGGGGGGGTGACAATGAGCAGTTCTTC	CASSIVWRGGDNEQFF
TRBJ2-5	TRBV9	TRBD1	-	TGTGCCAGCAGCGCCTATGGACAGGGCGCGGGAGAGACCCAGTACTTC	CASSAYGQGAGETQYF
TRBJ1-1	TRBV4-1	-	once	TGCGCCAGCAGCCAAGATTGGGGGGGCACTGAAGCTTTCTTT	CASSQDWGGTEAFF
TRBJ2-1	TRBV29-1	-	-	TGCAGCGTTCTAGGGCAGGGGTTGGGTGAGCAGTTCTTC	CSVLGQGLGEQFF
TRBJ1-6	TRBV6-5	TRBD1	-	TGTGCCAGCAGAAGGACAGGGGGTTCACCCCTCCACTTT	CASRRTGGSPLHF
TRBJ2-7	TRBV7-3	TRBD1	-	TGTGCCAGCAGCGAGGCCAGGGGGTACGAGCAGTACTTC	CASSEARGYEQYF
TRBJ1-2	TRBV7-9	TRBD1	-	TGTGCCAGCAGCCCTCAGACAGGGTACTATGGCTACACCTTC	CASSPQTGYYGYTF
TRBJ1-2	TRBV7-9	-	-	TGTGCCAGCAGCCCCAGACAGACACGAATCTATGGCTACACCTTC	CASSPRQTRIYGYTF
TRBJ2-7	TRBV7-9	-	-	TGTGCCAGCAGCCTCTCGTACGAGCAGTACTTC	CASSLSYEQYF
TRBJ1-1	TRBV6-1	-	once	TGTGCCAGCAGTGACACGACATCGAACACTGAAGCTTTCTTT	CASSDTTSNTEAFF
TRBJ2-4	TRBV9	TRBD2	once	TGTGCCAGCAGCGCCCCCGCGGGGGGGCCCACATACATTCAGTACTTC	CASSAPAGGPTYIQYF
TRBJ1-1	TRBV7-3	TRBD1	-	TGTGCCAGCAGCTTATTGACAGGGACCACTGAAGCTTTCTTT	CASSLLTGTTEAFF
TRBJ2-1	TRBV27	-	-	TGTGCCAGCCGTGGAGGAGTCGGCTACAATGAGCAGTTCTTC	CASRGGVGYNEQFF
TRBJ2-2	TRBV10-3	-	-	TGTGCCATCAGTGATAAGGGGTTCGGTAACACCGGGGAGCTGTTTTTT	CAISDKGFGNTGELFF
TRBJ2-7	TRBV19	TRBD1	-	TGTGCCAGTAGTACCGACAGGGTCCAGCAGTACTTC	CASSTDRVQQYF
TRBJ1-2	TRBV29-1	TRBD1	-	TGCAGCGTTGACAGGGGGCGCGGGGACTATGGCTACACCTTC	CSVDRGRGDYGYTF
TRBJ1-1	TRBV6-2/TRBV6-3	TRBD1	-	TGTGCCAGCAGCCCTTCAGGACAGGGGGTTACTGAAGCTTTCTTT	CASSPSGQGVTEAFF
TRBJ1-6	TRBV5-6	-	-	TGTGCCAGCAGCCGGAGGACGAGTAGGTCACCCCTCCACTTT	CASSRRTSRSPLHF
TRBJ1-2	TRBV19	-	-	TGTGCCACCCTTTCGGAGGTTCAAGGGGGCTACACCTTC	CATLSEVQGGYTF
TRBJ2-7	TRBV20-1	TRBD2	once	TGCAGTGCTAGTACGACGGGGGGGAGTTACGAGCAGTACTTC	CSASTTGGSYEQYF
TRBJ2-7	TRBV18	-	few	TGTGCCAGCTCACCAAAACAGGGCGACGAGCAGTACTTC	CASSPKQGDEQYF
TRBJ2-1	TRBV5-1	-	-	TGCGCCAGCAGCTTGAGACCGGGGGATGAGCAGTTCTTC	CASSLRPGDEQFF
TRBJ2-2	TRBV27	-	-	TGTGCCAGCAGTTTGAGGACTCTAGCGAACACCGGGGAGCTGTTTTTT	CASSLRTLANTGELFF
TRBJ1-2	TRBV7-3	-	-	TGTGCCAGCAGCTTAACATGGAGAGGCTACACCTTC	CASSLTWRGYTF
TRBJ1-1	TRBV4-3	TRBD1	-	TGCGCCAGCAGCCCCCAAGGGGGCTCCACTGAAGCTTTCTTT	CASSPQGGSTEAFF
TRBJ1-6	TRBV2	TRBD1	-	TGTGCCAGCATTAAGACAGGGGAGGGATCACCCCTCCACTTT	CASIKTGEGSPLHF
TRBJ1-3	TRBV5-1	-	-	TGCGCCAGCAGCCCTACCGGGACATCTGGAAACACCATATATTTT	CASSPTGTSGNTIYF